The entry that follows covers one TCR beta chain sequence. This specimen belongs to a study of a mutant IDH1 vaccine in newly diagnosed glioma. Study-wide background: Prior therapy was radiotherapy, temozolomide, or both; most received both.

Time point denoted: baseline, week 1 (first vaccination visit). The treatment: pre-vaccination baseline after standard-of-care therapy. Repertoires were generated with immunoSEQ multiplex PCR, while TCRdb's copy carries only in-frame clones and drops some. The sample lists roughly 70,000 clones, 80% to 90% occurring once. The CDR3 covers 16 residues. With 0 bases clipped from V and 6 bases from J, the junction kept 6 bases outside the gene matches. Germline values: CDR1 SGHRS, CDR2 YFSETQ. Sequenced material: PBMCs, taken from a glioma patient treated with radiotherapy, temozolomide or both. The receptor comes from a young man with glioma. This chain connects TRBV5-1 to TRBJ1-6; TRBD1 matches 7 bases. CDR3 amino acids: CASSLGTGTANSPLHF. CDR3 DNA: TGCGCCAGCAGCTTGGGTACCGGGACAGCTAATTCACCCCTCCACTTT.